This T cell receptor (beta chain) was obtained from a study of blood T cell repertoires in COVID-19. Authors' data handling: From reference gene primer amplification, estimates of nucleated cell counts were derived. Sequencing was performed with immunoSEQ multiplex PCR; in TCRdb, only in-frame clones are kept and a portion is missing. V and J calls and clone size follow that table, whereas D and trimming were derived from the DNA. The top ten clones hold about 4% of a sample with some 150,000 clones, 65% to 80% of them seen once. This CDR3 contains 17 residues. Germline V CDR1 and CDR2: SNHLY, FYNNEI. V was shortened by 7 bases and J by 0 bases, with 20 bases between the two germline ends.

The J gene is TRBJ2-3, the V gene TRBV2; perhaps TRBD1 as D (5 bases). The sequenced material came from peripheral blood. This clonotype was sampled from a man aged 55 to 70 with acute or convalescent COVID-19. The CDR3 bases are TGTGCCAGCATGGGGCAAAGGTCAATTCCTAGCACAGATACGCAGTATTTT. Translating it yields CASMGQRSIPSTDTQYF.